Detailed here is one T cell receptor (beta chain). The clone's antigen remains unknown. The record has no base qualities; no much larger clone is one base away. V lost 6 bases and J lost 1 base; the stretch between them is 12 bases long. From cysteine to phenylalanine, the CDR3 is 14 amino acids long. Left in the record is the CDR3 DNA by itself, 42 bases read in frame from the first base. Looking up the germline V gene yields CDR1 MNHEY and CDR2 SVGAGI. This specimen comes from a study of tumor-infiltrating lymphocytes in primary liver carcinoma (dated by TCRdb to about 2017). Study-wide context: Between late 2015 and March 2016, 4 to 6 patients in China with histopathologically diagnosed primary liver carcinoma had surgical resection. The study combined TCRbeta repertoire sequencing, expression microarrays and whole-exome sequencing across five regions of each liver tumor, with adjacent normal tissue and blood. TCRbeta repertoire sequencing covered about 35 specimens from 5 patients: 25 or so tumor regions, 5 adjacent noncancerous liver tissues and 5 peripheral blood samples. Of the five patients, three men and two women aged 30 to 69 years, four had hepatocellular carcinoma and one had combined HCC and intrahepatic cholangiocarcinoma. High reproducibility was observed for the technical replicate repertoires, with mean shared-clone rates around 0.9 and correlation coefficients above 0.95. The five patients had tumors of stage T1-T3 N0M0, with maximum diameters ranging from 4.2 to 10 cm. Each sample produced roughly 3.5 to 8 million productive TCRbeta reads, and read depth showed no significant difference between tissue types.

What the work shows at the level of the full study, not this receptor alone: Because only the TCR beta chain was sequenced and unpaired alpha chains were not captured, true repertoire diversity is likely underestimated. Repertoire overlap was found to be higher between tumor regions (mean approximately 35%) than between tumor-adjacent (around 17%) or tumor-blood (about 14%) pairs, consistent with antigen-driven expansion. Because the samples were bulk and unsorted, CD4+ and CD8+ T cell repertoires could not be compared. The top 250 clones made up a significantly larger repertoire fraction in tumors than in blood (p = 0.039). Only 4 or 5 patients were included in the study, and the authors note that the findings should be validated in a larger study.

A constant-region primer and ProtoScript II reverse transcriptase were used to reverse-transcribe TCRbeta-specific cDNA from 500 ng total RNA. Three nested multiplex PCR rounds, following a slightly modified ARM-PCR procedure, were used to build the TCRbeta libraries. The first two PCR rounds used multiplex TRBV1-TRBV30 forward primers with a Cbeta reverse primer, each for roughly 11 cycles. Sample barcodes and Illumina adapters were attached in a final 25-cycle PCR using Deep VentR polymerase. Amplicons of 200-500 bp were gel-purified with a QIAquick gel extraction kit before sequencing. TCRbeta amplicons were sequenced on an Illumina HiSeq 2500 with 250-bp paired-end reads. The original methods were these. To recover full CDR3 sequences, reads were quality-trimmed using Trimmomatic v0.33 and paired reads were then merged using FLASH v1.2.11. V, D and J germline segments were assigned to the rearranged TCRbeta sequences using MiGEC v1.2.1b. Clonotype statistics, along with Shannon-Wiener diversity indices, were calculated using VDJtools v1.0.0. To reduce sampling bias, subsequent analyses other than the diversity analysis used only the 250 most abundant clonotypes in each sample. TCRdb reanalyzed the raw reads on its own, using fastp at Q25 for trimming and MiXCR for clone calling, and kept in-frame beta chains. Rows with a matching CDR3 protein are joined into one entry that keeps the most common DNA and genes. These V and J calls derive from TCRdb rather than the authors' analysis. The sample table records about 310,000 distinct CDR3 sequences; almost 60% of these occur just once. The ten largest clones represent 15% to 20% of the sample.

Blood RNA was extracted from unsorted whole blood with TRIzol reagent; germline DNA came from the DNeasy Blood & Tissue kit. At the time of sampling, the patients had chronic HBV infection and had not received any treatment. Roughly 4 milliliters of peripheral blood were collected into K2EDTA tubes before surgery. Specimen: peripheral blood. This clonotype was obtained from a woman between 25 and 40 years old with primary liver carcinoma and hepatitis B virus infection. The rearrangement joined TRBV6-5 to TRBJ1-1; a tentative D call is TRBD1 (6 bases match). The CDR3 in this case is CASRGLRGNTEAFF. Read as DNA, the sequence is TGTGCCAGCAGGGGCCTCAGGGGGAACACTGAAGCTTTCTTT.